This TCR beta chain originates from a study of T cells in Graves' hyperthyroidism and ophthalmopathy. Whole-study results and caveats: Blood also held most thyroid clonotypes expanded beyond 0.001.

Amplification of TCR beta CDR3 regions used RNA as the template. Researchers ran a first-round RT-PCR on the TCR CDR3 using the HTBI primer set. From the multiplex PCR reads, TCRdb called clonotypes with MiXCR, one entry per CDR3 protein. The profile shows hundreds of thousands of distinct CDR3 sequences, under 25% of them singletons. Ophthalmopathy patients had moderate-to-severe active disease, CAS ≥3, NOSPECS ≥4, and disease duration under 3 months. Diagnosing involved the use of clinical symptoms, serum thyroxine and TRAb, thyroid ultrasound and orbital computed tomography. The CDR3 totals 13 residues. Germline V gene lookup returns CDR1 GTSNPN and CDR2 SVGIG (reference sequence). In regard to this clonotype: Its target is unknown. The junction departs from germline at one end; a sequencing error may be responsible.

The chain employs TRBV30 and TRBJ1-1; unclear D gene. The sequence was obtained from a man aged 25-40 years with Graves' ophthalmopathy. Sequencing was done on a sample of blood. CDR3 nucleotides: TGTGCCCGGAGGGAAGACACGGGTTGGTCGGCTTTCTTT. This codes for CARREDTGWSAFF.